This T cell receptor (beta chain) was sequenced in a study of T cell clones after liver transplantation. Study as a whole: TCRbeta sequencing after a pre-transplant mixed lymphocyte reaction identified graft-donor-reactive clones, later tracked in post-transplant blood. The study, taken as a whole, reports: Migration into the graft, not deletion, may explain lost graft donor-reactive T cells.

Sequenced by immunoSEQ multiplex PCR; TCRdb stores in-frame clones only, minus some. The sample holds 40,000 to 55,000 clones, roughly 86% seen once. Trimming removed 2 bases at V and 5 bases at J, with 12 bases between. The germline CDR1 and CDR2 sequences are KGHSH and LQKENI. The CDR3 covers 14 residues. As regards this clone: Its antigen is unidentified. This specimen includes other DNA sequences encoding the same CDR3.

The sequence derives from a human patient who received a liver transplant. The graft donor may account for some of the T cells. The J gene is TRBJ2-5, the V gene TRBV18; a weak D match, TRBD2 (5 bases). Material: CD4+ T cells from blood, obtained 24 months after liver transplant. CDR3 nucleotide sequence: TGTGCCAGCTCACCAGACCGTGGAGGCGAGACCCAGTACTTC. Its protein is CASSPDRGGETQYF.